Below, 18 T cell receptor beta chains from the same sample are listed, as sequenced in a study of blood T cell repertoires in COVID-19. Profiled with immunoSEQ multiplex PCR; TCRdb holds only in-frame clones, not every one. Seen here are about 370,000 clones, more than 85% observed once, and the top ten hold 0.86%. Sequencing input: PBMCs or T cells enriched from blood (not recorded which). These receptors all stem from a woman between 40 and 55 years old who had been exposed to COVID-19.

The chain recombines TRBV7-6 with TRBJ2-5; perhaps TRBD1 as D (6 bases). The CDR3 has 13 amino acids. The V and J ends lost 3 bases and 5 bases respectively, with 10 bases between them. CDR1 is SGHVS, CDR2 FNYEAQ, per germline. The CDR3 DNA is TGTGCCAGCAGCTTGGGACACGGGGAGACCCAGTACTTC. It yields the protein CASSLGHGETQYF.

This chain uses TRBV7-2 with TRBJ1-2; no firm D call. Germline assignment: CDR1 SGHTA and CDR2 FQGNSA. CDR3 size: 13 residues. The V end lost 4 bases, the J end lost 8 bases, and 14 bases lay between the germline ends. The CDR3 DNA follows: TGTGCCAGCAGCTACTCGGGGTCATCGGGCTACACCTTC. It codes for CASSYSGSSGYTF.

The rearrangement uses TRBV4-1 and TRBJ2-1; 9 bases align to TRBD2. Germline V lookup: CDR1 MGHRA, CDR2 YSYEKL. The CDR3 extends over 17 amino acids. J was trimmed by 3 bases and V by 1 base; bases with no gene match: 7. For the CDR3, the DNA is TGCGCCAGCAGCCAAGTGATAGCGGGAGTACTCTACAATGAGCAGTTCTTC. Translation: CASSQVIAGVLYNEQFF.

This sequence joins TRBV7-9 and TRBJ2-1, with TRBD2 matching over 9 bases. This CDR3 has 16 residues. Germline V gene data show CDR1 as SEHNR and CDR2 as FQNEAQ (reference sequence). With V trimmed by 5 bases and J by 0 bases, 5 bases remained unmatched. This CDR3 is CASSPRLADSYNEQFF. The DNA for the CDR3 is TGTGCCAGCAGCCCCCGACTAGCGGACTCCTACAATGAGCAGTTCTTC. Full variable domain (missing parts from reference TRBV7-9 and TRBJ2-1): DTGVSQNPRHKITKRGQNVTFRCDPISEHNRLYWYRQTLGQGPEFLTYFQNEAQLEKSRLLSDRFSAERPKGSFSTLEIQRTEQGDSAMYLCASSPRLADSYNEQFFGPGTRLTVL.

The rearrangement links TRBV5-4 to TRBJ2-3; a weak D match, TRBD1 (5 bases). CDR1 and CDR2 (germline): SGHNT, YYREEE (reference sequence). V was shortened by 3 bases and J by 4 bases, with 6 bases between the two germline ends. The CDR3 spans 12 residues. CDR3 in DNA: TGTGCCAGCAGCTCACAGGCAGATACGCAGTATTTT. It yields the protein CASSSQADTQYF.

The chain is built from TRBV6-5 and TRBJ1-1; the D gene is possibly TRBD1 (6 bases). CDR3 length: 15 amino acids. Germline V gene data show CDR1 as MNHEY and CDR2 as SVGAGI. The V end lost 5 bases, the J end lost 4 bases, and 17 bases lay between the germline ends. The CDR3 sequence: CASSPEGGRSTEAFF. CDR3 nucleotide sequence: TGTGCCAGCAGTCCTGAGGGGGGGAGAAGCACTGAAGCTTTCTTT.

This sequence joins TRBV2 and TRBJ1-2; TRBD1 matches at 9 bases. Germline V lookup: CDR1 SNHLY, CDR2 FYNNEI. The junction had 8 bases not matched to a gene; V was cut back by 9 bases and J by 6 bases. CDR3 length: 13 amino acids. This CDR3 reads CARGKGQGNGYTF. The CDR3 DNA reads TGTGCCAGGGGGAAAGGACAGGGGAATGGCTACACCTTC.

In DNA form, the CDR3 reads TGTGCCAGCAGGGTCGCGGGAGGAAGCAATCAGCCCCAGCATTTT. Translation: CASRVAGGSNQPQHF. The rearrangement uses TRBV27 and TRBJ1-5; D is uncertain. This CDR3 is built from 15 residues. Germline-derived CDR1 and CDR2 are MNHEY and SMNVEV (reference sequence). Trimming cost V 6 bases and J 1 base, with 13 bases left between them.

CDR3 sequence: CASTFSGLAGAHEQYF. As DNA, the CDR3 is TGTGCCAGCACCTTTAGTGGACTAGCGGGAGCACACGAGCAGTACTTC. The rearrangement uses TRBV21-1 and TRBJ2-7; the tabulated D call, TRBD2, remains unverified against the DNA. TRBV21-1 constitutes a pseudogene. CDR3 size: 16 residues.

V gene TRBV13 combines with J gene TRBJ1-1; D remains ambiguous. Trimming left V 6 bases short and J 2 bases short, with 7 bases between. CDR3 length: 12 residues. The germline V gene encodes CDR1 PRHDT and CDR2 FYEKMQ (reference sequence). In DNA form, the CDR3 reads TGTGCCAGCAGGACTGGAAACACTGAAGCTTTCTTT. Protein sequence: CASRTGNTEAFF.

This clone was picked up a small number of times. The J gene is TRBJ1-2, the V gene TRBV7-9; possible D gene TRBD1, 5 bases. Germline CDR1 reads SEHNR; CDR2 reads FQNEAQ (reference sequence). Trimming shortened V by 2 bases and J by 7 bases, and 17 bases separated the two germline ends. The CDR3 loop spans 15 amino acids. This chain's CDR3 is CASSLMSGQGGGYTF. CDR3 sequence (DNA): TGTGCCAGCAGCTTAATGAGTGGGCAGGGAGGTGGCTACACCTTC.

This CDR3 is CASSGYGEQYF. CDR3 sequence (DNA): TGTGCCAGCAGTGGTTACGGGGAGCAGTACTTC. V is TRBV6-6 and J is TRBJ2-7; unclear D gene. CDR1 and CDR2 (germline): MNHNY, SVGAGI (reference sequence). CDR3 length: 11 amino acids. V shed 5 bases and J shed 7 bases, with 9 bases lying between them.

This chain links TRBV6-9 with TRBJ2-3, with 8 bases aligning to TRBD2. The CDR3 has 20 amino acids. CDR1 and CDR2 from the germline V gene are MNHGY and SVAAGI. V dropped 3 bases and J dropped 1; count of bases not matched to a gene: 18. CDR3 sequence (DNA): TGTGCCAGCAGTTACCAAACGGGGGGGCACCGGGACATCCGCACAGATACGCAGTATTTT. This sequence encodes CASSYQTGGHRDIRTDTQYF.

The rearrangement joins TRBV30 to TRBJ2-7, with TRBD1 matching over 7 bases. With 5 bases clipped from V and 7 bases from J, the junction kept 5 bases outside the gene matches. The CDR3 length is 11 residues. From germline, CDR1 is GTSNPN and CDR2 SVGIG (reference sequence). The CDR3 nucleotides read TGTGCCTGGGGGACAGTACTAGAGCAGTACTTC. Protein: CAWGTVLEQYF.

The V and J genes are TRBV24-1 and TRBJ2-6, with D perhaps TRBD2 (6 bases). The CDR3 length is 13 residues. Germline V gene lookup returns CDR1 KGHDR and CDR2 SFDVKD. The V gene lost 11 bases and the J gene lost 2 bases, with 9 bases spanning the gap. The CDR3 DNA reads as TGTGCCAGCGGGGTCCCTGGGGCCAACGTCCTGACTTTC. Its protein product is CASGVPGANVLTF.

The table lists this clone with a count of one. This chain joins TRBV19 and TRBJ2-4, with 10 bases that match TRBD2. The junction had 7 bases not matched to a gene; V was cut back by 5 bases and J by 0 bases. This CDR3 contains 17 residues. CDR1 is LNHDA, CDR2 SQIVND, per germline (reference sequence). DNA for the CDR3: TGTGCCAGTAGTCCTACAGGACTAGCGGAAGCCAAAAACATTCAGTACTTC. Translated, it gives CASSPTGLAEAKNIQYF.

In DNA form, the CDR3 reads TGTGCCAGCAGCTCTAATGTTGAGCAGTTCTTC. Translated, it gives CASSSNVEQFF. The chain has TRBV12-3 or TRBV12-4 and TRBJ2-1, with D uncertain. CDR3 length: 11 residues. Trimming took 6 bases from V and 9 from J, leaving 9 bases between them.

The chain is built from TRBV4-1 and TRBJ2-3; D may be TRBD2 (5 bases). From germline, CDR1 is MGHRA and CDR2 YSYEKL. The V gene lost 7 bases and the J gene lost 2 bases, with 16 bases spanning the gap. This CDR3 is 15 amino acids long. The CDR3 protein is CASKSSGIHTDTQYF. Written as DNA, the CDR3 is TGCGCCAGCAAGTCGTCGGGGATCCACACAGATACGCAGTATTTT.